The 5 T cell receptor beta chains in this list originate from one sample, sequenced in a study of T cells after yellow fever vaccination. TCRdb used MiXCR to reprocess the 5' RACE reads, holding one entry per CDR3 protein. The profile shows 150,000 or so distinct CDR3 sequences, 6% to 7.5% of them singletons. The sequenced sample was CD4+ T cells sorted from PBMCs, obtained about 5 days after the first yellow fever vaccination. Receptor source: a man younger than 35 who received the YFV17D yellow fever vaccine.

This clonotype was counted a few times. The J gene is TRBJ1-1, the V gene TRBV5-1, with 7 bases that match TRBD1. This CDR3 is 14 amino acids long. Trimming removed 2 bases from V and 4 bases from J; junction bases left unmatched: 5. Germline loops: CDR1 SGHRS, CDR2 YFSETQ. The CDR3 sequence is CASSFGTEGTEAFF. As DNA, the CDR3 is TGCGCCAGCAGCTTCGGGACAGAGGGCACTGAAGCTTTCTTT.

This clonotype was recorded many times. The V and J genes are TRBV20-1 and TRBJ2-5, with D perhaps given as TRBD1 or TRBD2 (6 bases each). V was clipped by 1 base and J by 1 base, with 13 bases between them. The length of the CDR3 is 15 residues. From germline, CDR1 is DFQATT and CDR2 SNEGSKA (reference sequence). CDR3 sequence (DNA): TGCAGTGCTAGAGTTCAAAGGGGGGCCCAAGAGACCCAGTACTTC. Its protein is CSARVQRGAQETQYF.

V gene TRBV5-1 combines with J gene TRBJ1-2; 8 bases match TRBD1. This CDR3 comprises 14 residues. From germline, CDR1 is SGHRS and CDR2 YFSETQ. The junction had 7 bases not matched to a gene; V was cut back by 6 bases and J by 3 bases. CDR3 in DNA: TGCGCCAGCAAAGGGACAGGCTTGGACTATGGCTACACCTTC. It codes for CASKGTGLDYGYTF.

This clonotype was seen repeatedly, ten times or more. The gene calls are TRBV5-1 and TRBJ2-2; a weak D match, TRBD1 (5 bases). Germline V gene data show CDR1 as SGHRS and CDR2 as YFSETQ. There are 16 residues in the CDR3. V dropped 3 bases and J dropped 2 bases, with 14 bases sitting between them. For the CDR3, the DNA is TGCGCCAGCAGCTCTTTAGACAGCAGAAACACCGGGGAGCTGTTTTTT. Translating it yields CASSSLDSRNTGELFF.

This clonotype was counted between two and nine times. The V call is TRBV5-4, the J call TRBJ1-3; 7 nucleotides align to TRBD1. The CDR3 has 12 residues. Germline V CDR1 and CDR2: SGHNT, YYREEE (reference sequence). V lost 3 bases to trimming and J lost 9 bases; unmatched junction nucleotides: 3. The DNA of the CDR3 is TGTGCCAGCAGCTCGACAGGGAGCACCATATATTTT. Translated, it gives CASSSTGSTIYF.